This record concerns one T cell receptor beta chain sequence. The specificity of this receptor is unknown. No base quality information exists; no much larger clone differs at one position. The CDR3 starts with the cysteine, ends with the phenylalanine, and has 15 residues. Only the CDR3 region is kept as DNA, spanning 45 bases read in frame from base 1. Trimming at the junction amounts to 3 bases on V and 6 bases on J, and the germline ends lie 17 bases apart. The germline V gene supplies CDR1 MNHNS and CDR2 SASEGT. The data are from a study of cytomegalovirus exposure and HLA in healthy donors (dated by TCRdb to about 2017). Describing the broader study: According to a later analysis, the approximately 130 validation repertoires were produced on the same platform as the roughly 600 repertoires of the first cohort. The study aimed to test whether cataloging public T cell receptors could reveal signatures of past pathogen exposure. Along with the approximately 650-subject first cohort, a separate validation cohort of over a hundred different subjects was used. To predict cytomegalovirus infection status, the study brought together high-throughput TCR immunosequencing, statistical association of individual TCRs with disease status, and machine learning.

The donors were included in the validation cohort of some 120 subjects, a group kept apart from the roughly 670-subject first cohort. The library was generated by the immunoSEQ multiplex PCR assay. The source study handled its data this way. A statistical classification framework was built for diagnosing cytomegalovirus status from the catalog of TCR beta chain sequences. The immuneACCESS repertoire file appears here via TCRdb, limited to in-frame rearrangements. These files lack a portion of the clones; in checked studies, under half of the deficit traces to unresolved V genes, and the cause of the others is not known. The V and J calls and clone size are taken from that table; D and trimming were inferred from the DNA. This sample comprises over 150,000 clones, roughly 84% of them detected only once. The biggest ten clones account for 2.5% to 3.5% of the sample. The research as a whole found: A later analysis found that TCRs clustered in the first cohort also tended to co-occur in the roughly 120 validation repertoires, with 94% of cluster scores above 0. All 120 or so repertoires were used to score co-occurrence in the validation cohort in a later analysis, because that analysis had no HLA typing for the cohort. Cytomegalovirus status was reported to be diagnosed by the classifier with high specificity and sensitivity in both the original and validation cohorts. Most TCR sequences were seen in very few donors, while some public TCRs were found in many individuals. In vitro tests confirmed that a few of the cytomegalovirus-associated TCR beta chains recognize cytomegalovirus antigens. It was suggested by the authors that the approach could potentially be generalized to other disease states and immunological phenotypes. In the study, around 150 TCR beta chains were listed as associated with cytomegalovirus.

The sequencing input was PBMCs. The sequence links TRBV6-1 to TRBJ1-2; a weak D assignment points to TRBD1 (6 bases agree). This receptor was identified in a woman aged 18 to 35 in good health and CMV-seropositive. The nucleotides read TGTGCCAGCAGTGACCTGTTTGGGGGCGTCAATGGCTACACCTTC. It translates as CASSDLFGGVNGYTF.